This T cell receptor beta chain was sequenced during a study of blood T cell repertoires in COVID-19. Study context: Acute and convalescent COVID-19 specimens originated in the United States, Italy and Spain. Sources were T cells, B-cell-depleted T cells, or PBMCs; the material itself was cDNA or gDNA.

Methods used by the authors: Amplification of reference gene primers provided the estimated nucleated cell counts. Repertoires were generated with immunoSEQ multiplex PCR, while TCRdb's copy carries only in-frame clones and drops some. V and J calls and clone size are as listed in that table; D and trimming were resolved from the DNA. The sample holds approximately 30,000 clones, less than 90% seen once. Germline values: CDR1 MDHEN, CDR2 SYDVKM. V was pared by 5 bases and J by 7 bases, with 20 bases between. The CDR3 is 15 amino acids. The table lists this clone with a count of one. The gene calls are TRBV28 and TRBJ1-2, with a possible D match to TRBD1 (6 bases). Sequencing was carried out using peripheral blood. The source of this sequence is a woman of 80 years or more with active or convalescent COVID-19. The CDR3 DNA reads as TGTGCCAGCAGTGGCACAGGGACCCTACGTGGTGGCTACACCTTC. Protein sequence: CASSGTGTLRGGYTF.